Each of the 22 T cell receptor beta chains below was sequenced from the same sample in a study of blood T cell repertoires in COVID-19 (dated by TCRdb to the early 2020s). The library was built by means of the immunoSEQ multiplex PCR assay. This is the immuneACCESS table as TCRdb keeps it, with only in-frame sequences that have V and J called. A part of the clones is gone; compared with another copy, unresolved V genes explain less than half, and the rest is unexplained. The sample table records around 450,000 clones; approximately 90% of these occur just once. The top ten clones comprise 0.7% of the sample. The sample taken for sequencing was PBMCs or T cells enriched from blood (not recorded which). The receptors stem from a woman aged 18-29 years who had recovered from COVID-19.

The rearrangement uses TRBV10-1 and TRBJ1-2, with D perhaps TRBD1 (6 bases). The CDR3 length is 13 residues. CDR1 and CDR2 from the germline V gene are WNHNN and SYGVQD (reference sequence). V dropped 7 bases and J dropped 5 bases, with 14 bases sitting between them. Here the CDR3 DNA reads TGCGCCAGCATGTCCGGACAGTTTTATGGCTACACCTTC. Its protein is CASMSGQFYGYTF.

V is TRBV11-2 and J is TRBJ2-5, with D possibly TRBD1 on 5 matching bases. Germline V gene lookup returns CDR1 SGHAT and CDR2 FQNNGV. This CDR3 has 15 residues. Trimming left V 1 base short and J 5 bases short, with 14 bases between. This CDR3 reads CASSLVSGMVETQYF. As DNA, the CDR3 is TGTGCCAGCAGCTTAGTTTCAGGGATGGTGGAGACCCAGTACTTC. Variable domain in full (rest from reference TRBV11-2 and TRBJ2-5): EAGVAQSPRYKIIEKRQSVAFWCNPISGHATLYWYQQILGQGPKLLIQFQNNGVVDDSQLPKDRFSAERLKGVDSTLKIQPAKLEDSAVYLCASSLVSGMVETQYFGPGTRLLVL.

This clone was counted between two and nine times. This chain's CDR3 is CASSLSAPRGTEAFF. CDR3 bases: TGTGCCAGCAGCTTGTCGGCGCCTCGGGGCACTGAAGCTTTCTTT. This chain links TRBV7-9 with TRBJ1-1; D ambiguous. Per germline, CDR1 SEHNR and CDR2 FQNEAQ (reference sequence). Trimming removed 3 bases at V and 4 bases at J, with 15 bases between. CDR3 size: 15 residues.

The rearrangement joins TRBV18 to TRBJ1-4; a possible D gene is TRBD1 (6 bases). This CDR3 spans 15 amino acids. V was trimmed by 3 bases and J by 5 bases, leaving 13 bases between them. The germline gives CDR1 KGHSH, CDR2 LQKENI. Here the CDR3 DNA reads TGTGCCAGCTCACCCCGGACAGATCCCAATGAAAAACTGTTTTTT. Translated, it gives CASSPRTDPNEKLFF.

In the case of this clone: The identical CDR3 is also encoded by other nucleotide sequences in the sample. The rearrangement links TRBV12-3 or TRBV12-4 to TRBJ1-4; D is ambiguous. The CDR3 is 11 amino acids. V was clipped by 6 bases and J by 8 bases, with 7 bases between them. The CDR3 sequence: CASSLGEKLFF. The CDR3 DNA reads TGTGCCAGCAGCCTCGGGGAAAAACTGTTTTTT.

V usage is TRBV12-3 or TRBV12-4 and J usage is TRBJ1-2; D is unresolved. The closer fit of TRBJ2-1 to the DNA end suggests the J call may be wrong. The CDR3 is 11 residues long. The CDR3: CASSLMARQFF. The DNA for the CDR3 is TGTGCCAGCAGTTTGATGGCCAGACAGTTCTTC.

The chain couples TRBV29-1 to TRBJ1-1; the D is unclear. Germline V gene sequence: CDR1 SQVTM, CDR2 ANQGSEA. Between the trimmed V and J ends, which lost 6 bases and 7 bases, there was a span of 18 bases. The CDR3 has 13 residues. CDR3 nucleotide sequence: TGCAGCGTCCCCCCCGGAGGACCGGGTGAAGCTTTCTTT. Protein: CSVPPGGPGEAFF.

Concerning this clone itself: A junction end diverges from the germline sequence, so it may reflect a read error. V gene TRBV2 combines with J gene TRBJ2-3, with D tentatively TRBD1 or TRBD2 (5 bases each). The germline V gene encodes CDR1 SNHLY and CDR2 FYNNEI. The CDR3 extends over 12 amino acids. Here the CDR3 reads CASREGPDTQYF. The CDR3 bases are TGTGCCAGCCGTGAGGGGCCCGATACGCAGTATTTT.

The chain combines TRBV5-1 with TRBJ2-5; TRBD2 matches at 10 bases. The junction had 4 bases not matched to a gene; V was cut back by 6 bases and J by 2 bases. This CDR3 contains 14 residues. CDR1 is SGHRS, CDR2 YFSETQ, per germline. CDR3: CASTLAGAQETQYF. Written as DNA, the CDR3 is TGCGCCAGCACCCTAGCGGGGGCGCAAGAGACCCAGTACTTC. Looking up the rest from reference TRBV5-1 and TRBJ2-5 gives the full variable domain: KAGVTQTPRYLIKTRGQQVTLSCSPISGHRSVSWYQQTPGQGLQFLFEYFSETQRNKGNFPGRFSGRQFSNSRSEMNVSTLELGDSALYLCASTLAGAQETQYFGPGTRLLVL.

The V call is TRBV27, the J call TRBJ2-5; 11 bases line up with TRBD2. The germline V gene encodes CDR1 MNHEY and CDR2 SMNVEV (reference sequence). The CDR3 is made up of 15 amino acids. After removal of 4 bases from V and 6 bases from J, the junction contained 7 bases not matched to a gene. CDR3 region: CASSSLAGGLKTQYF. The CDR3 DNA sequence: TGTGCCAGCAGTTCCTTAGCGGGGGGGCTGAAGACCCAGTACTTC.

The rearrangement uses TRBV30 and TRBJ1-5; D is undetermined. In germline, CDR1 is GTSNPN, CDR2 SVGIG (reference sequence). V shed 2 bases and J shed 4 bases, with 9 bases lying between them. This CDR3 is built from 13 residues. The CDR3 coding sequence is TGTGCCTGGAGTTCCAATCAGAATCAGCCCCAGCATTTT. As protein: CAWSSNQNQPQHF.

The chain has TRBV4-2 and TRBJ1-2; D is unresolved. Deletions cut 4 bases from V and 0 bases from J, with 18 bases between. There are 17 residues in the CDR3. Germline-derived CDR1 and CDR2 are LGHNA and YNFKEQ. In DNA form, the CDR3 reads TGTGCCAGCAGCCCTCAAAAGGGAGACACCTCTAACTATGGCTACACCTTC. It specifies CASSPQKGDTSNYGYTF.

The V call is TRBV12-3 or TRBV12-4, the J call TRBJ2-3; D possibly corresponds to TRBD1 (6 bases). The CDR3 runs to 12 residues. Trimming left V 5 bases short and J 10 bases short, with 13 bases between. This chain's CDR3 is CASSQAGVSQYF. The CDR3 bases are TGTGCCAGCAGTCAAGCAGGGGTATCGCAGTATTTT.

This clone was detected only once. The sample contains more than one DNA sequence encoding this CDR3. V and J are TRBV6-5 and TRBJ2-7; D remains ambiguous. Trimming removed 6 bases from V and 2 bases from J, with 2 bases in between. Germline CDR1 reads MNHEY; CDR2 reads SVGAGI. CDR3 length equals 10 residues. The CDR3 region has the DNA TGTGCCAGCAGCACCTACGAGCAGTACTTC. This gives the protein CASSTYEQYF.

The count of this clone is one. V and J are TRBV7-9 and TRBJ2-3, with 7 bases lining up with TRBD1. J gave up 2 bases and V 4 bases, and 15 bases lay outside the gene matches. Germline-derived CDR1 and CDR2 are SEHNR and FQNEAQ (reference sequence). The CDR3 sequence is 18 residues long. This chain's CDR3 is CASSSRRSGQYHTDTQYF. The CDR3 DNA follows: TGTGCCAGCAGCTCACGTCGTTCGGGACAGTATCACACAGATACGCAGTATTTT.

The gene calls are TRBV4-1 and TRBJ2-2, with D tentatively TRBD2 (7 bases). Germline lookup yields CDR1 MGHRA and CDR2 YSYEKL. There are 16 residues in the CDR3. The V gene lost 0 bases and the J gene lost 2 bases, with 10 bases spanning the gap. The CDR3 sequence: CASSQERGANTGELFF. CDR3 bases: TGCGCCAGCAGCCAAGAACGGGGGGCTAACACCGGGGAGCTGTTTTTT.

This chain uses TRBV7-8 with TRBJ2-1, with 7 bases that match TRBD2. The V segment lost 5 bases and the J segment 0 bases; nucleotides outside the gene matches: 10. This CDR3 is 17 amino acids long. Germline V lookup: CDR1 SGHVS, CDR2 FQNEAQ. CDR3 DNA: TGTGCCAGCAGCCTTTCCGGGGGGTCCAGCTCCTACAATGAGCAGTTCTTC. It specifies CASSLSGGSSSYNEQFF.

The rearrangement joins TRBV27 to TRBJ1-1; TRBD1 matches 10 bases. The CDR3 is 15 amino acids. J gave up 7 bases and V 2 bases, and 7 bases lay outside the gene matches. Looked up from germline, CDR1 is MNHEY and CDR2 is SMNVEV (reference sequence). The CDR3 protein is CASSLSRDRGNEAFF. CDR3 in DNA: TGTGCCAGCAGTTTAAGCAGGGACAGGGGAAATGAAGCTTTCTTT.

This chain connects TRBV20-1 to TRBJ2-7; D unclear. Trimming removed 7 bases at V and 5 bases at J, with 12 bases between. The germline V gene has CDR1 DFQATT and CDR2 SNEGSKA (reference sequence). This CDR3 is 11 amino acids long. The CDR3 region is CSVAADNEQYF. The CDR3 bases are TGCAGTGTCGCGGCAGATAACGAGCAGTACTTC.

The V call is TRBV6-5, the J call TRBJ1-1; D may be TRBD1 (6 bases). V dropped 8 bases and J dropped 0 bases, with 16 bases sitting between them. CDR1 is MNHEY and CDR2 is SVGAGI in the germline V gene. The CDR3 runs 15 residues. The CDR3 DNA reads as TGTGCCAGCCAAAGAAGGACAGCGATGAACACTGAAGCTTTCTTT. This encodes CASQRRTAMNTEAFF.

The genes are TRBV7-2 and TRBJ2-7; possible D gene TRBD1, 5 bases. CDR3 length equals 14 residues. The V gene lost 6 bases and the J gene lost 0 bases, with 12 bases spanning the gap. Germline V gene sequence: CDR1 SGHTA, CDR2 FQGNSA. The CDR3 region is CASSQDISSYEQYF. The CDR3 DNA is TGTGCCAGCAGTCAGGACATTTCCTCCTACGAGCAGTACTTC.

The rearrangement joins TRBV3-1 (or the pseudogene TRBV3-2) to TRBJ1-2; D is perhaps TRBD1 (6 bases). The germline V gene encodes CDR1 LGHDT and CDR2 YNNKEL (reference sequence). V lost 2 bases, J lost 7 bases, and 20 bases lay in between. This CDR3 comprises 16 residues. The CDR3 region is CASSQLNPGGAGGYTF. The DNA for the CDR3 is TGTGCCAGCAGCCAACTAAACCCTGGGGGCGCGGGTGGCTACACCTTC.